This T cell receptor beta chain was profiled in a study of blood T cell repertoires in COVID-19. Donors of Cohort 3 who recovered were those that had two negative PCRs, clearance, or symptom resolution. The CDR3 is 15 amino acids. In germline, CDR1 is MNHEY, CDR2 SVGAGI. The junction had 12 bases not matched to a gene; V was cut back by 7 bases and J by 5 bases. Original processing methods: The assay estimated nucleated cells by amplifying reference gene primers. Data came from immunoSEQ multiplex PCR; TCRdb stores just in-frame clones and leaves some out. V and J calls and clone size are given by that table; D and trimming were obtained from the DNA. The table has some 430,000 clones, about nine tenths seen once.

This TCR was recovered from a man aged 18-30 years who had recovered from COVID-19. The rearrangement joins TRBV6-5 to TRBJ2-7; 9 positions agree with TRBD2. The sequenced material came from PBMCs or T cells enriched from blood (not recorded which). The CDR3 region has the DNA TGTGCCAGCACATTAGCGGCGGGGGGGCGCAACGAGCAGTACTTC. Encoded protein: CASTLAAGGRNEQYF.